The clone carrying this TCR beta chain was detected a few times. Its antigen is undetermined. TCRdb reprocessed the 5' RACE reads via MiXCR and lists one record per CDR3 protein. The sample lists 600,000 to 700,000 distinct CDR3 sequences, 21% occurring once. These data belong to a study of identical twins. Study observations and caveats: The study drew conclusions from cross-sectional statistical analysis, not from following the same donors.

Trimming pared 6 bases from V and 7 bases from J, leaving 15 bases between. The CDR3 has 13 amino acids. Germline-derived CDR1 and CDR2 are DFQATT and SNEGSKA (reference sequence). These data are also associated with another study on T cells expressing NK-cell markers.

This rearrangement joins TRBV20-1 to TRBJ1-4; maybe TRBD1 (5 bases). This TCR was recovered from a woman under 30 in good health. The sample consisted of PBMCs. CDR3 nucleotide sequence: TGCAGTGCAGCCGGGACCGCGAGTGAAAAACTGTTTTTT. Amino acid sequence: CSAAGTASEKLFF.